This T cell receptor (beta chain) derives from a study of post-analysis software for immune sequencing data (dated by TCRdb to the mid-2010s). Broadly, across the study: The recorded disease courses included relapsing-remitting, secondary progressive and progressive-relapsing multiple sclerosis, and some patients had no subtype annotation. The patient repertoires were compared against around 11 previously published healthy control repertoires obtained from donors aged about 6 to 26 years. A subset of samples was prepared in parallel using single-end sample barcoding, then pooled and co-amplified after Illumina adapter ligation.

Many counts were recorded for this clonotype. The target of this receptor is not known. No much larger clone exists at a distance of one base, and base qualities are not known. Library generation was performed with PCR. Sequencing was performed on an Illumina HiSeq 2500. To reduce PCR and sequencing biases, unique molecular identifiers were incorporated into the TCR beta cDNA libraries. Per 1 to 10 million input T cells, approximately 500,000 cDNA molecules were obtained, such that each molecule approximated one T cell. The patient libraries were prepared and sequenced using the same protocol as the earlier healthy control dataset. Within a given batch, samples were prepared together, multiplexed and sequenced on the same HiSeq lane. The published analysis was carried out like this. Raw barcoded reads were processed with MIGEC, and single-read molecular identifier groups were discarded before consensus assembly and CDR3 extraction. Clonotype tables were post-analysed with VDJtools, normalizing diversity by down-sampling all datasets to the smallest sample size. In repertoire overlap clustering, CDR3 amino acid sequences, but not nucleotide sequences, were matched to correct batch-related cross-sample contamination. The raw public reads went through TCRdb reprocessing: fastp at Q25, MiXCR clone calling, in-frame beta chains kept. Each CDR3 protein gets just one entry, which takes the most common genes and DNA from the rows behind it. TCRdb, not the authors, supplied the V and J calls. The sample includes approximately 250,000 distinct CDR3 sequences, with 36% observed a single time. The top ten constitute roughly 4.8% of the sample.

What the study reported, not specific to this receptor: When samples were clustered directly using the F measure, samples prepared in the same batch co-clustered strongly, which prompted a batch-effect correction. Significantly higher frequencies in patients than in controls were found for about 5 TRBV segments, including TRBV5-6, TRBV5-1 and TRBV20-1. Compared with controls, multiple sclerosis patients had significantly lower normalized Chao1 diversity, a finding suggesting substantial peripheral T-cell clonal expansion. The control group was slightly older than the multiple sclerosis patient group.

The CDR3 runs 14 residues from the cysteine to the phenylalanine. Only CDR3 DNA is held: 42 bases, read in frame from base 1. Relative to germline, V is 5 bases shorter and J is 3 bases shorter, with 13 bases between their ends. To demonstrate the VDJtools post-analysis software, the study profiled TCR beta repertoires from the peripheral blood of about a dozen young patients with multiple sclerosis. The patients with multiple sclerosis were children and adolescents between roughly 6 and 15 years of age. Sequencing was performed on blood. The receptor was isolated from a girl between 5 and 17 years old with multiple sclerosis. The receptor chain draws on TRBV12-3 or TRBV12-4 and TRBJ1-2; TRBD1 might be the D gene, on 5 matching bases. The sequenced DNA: TGTGCCAGCAGTACCGGGACGGGGTACTATGGCTACACCTTC. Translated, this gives CASSTGTGYYGYTF.